This TCR beta chain was retrieved from a study of human T cells and chemical hapten exposure. Germline lookup yields CDR1 SEHNR and CDR2 FQNEAQ (reference sequence). Trimming removed 1 base from V and 8 bases from J, with 14 bases in between. The CDR3 runs 14 residues. In TCRdb, the RACE reads were re-called with MiXCR into one record per CDR3 protein. The sample lists fewer than 400,000 distinct CDR3 sequences, 5.5% to 8% occurring once. Stated time point: patch test 1, 2 weeks after DPC sensitization. Treatment given: therapeutic diphenylcyclopropenone sensitization with weekly scalp DPC. This TCR was recovered from a woman between 18 and 30 years old with alopecia areata. Some clones in this sample may be carry-over from other donors' samples. The material was whole blood, obtained in connection with sensitization to the hapten diphenylcyclopropenone (DPC). The chain employs TRBV7-9 and TRBJ1-1; weak D call: TRBD1 (5 bases). CDR3 bases: TGTGCCAGCAGCTTAGGGGGGGTATCTTTGGAAGCTTTCTTT. Translating it yields CASSLGGVSLEAFF.